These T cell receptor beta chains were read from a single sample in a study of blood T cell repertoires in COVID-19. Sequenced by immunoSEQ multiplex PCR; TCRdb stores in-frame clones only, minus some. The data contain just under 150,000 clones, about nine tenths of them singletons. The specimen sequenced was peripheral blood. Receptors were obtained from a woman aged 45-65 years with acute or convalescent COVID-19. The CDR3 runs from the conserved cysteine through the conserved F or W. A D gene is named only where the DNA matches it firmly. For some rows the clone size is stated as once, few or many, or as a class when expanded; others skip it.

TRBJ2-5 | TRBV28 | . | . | CASILRETQYF | TGTGCCAGCATACTGCGAGAGACCCAGTACTTC
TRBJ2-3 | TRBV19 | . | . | CASCWRAGTDTQYF | TGTGCCAGTTGCTGGAGGGCGGGCACAGATACGCAGTATTTT
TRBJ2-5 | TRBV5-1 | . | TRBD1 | CASSLRTGEETQYF | TGCGCCAGCAGCCTCCGGACAGGGGAAGAGACCCAGTACTTC
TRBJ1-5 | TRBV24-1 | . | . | CATRDSSNQPQHF | TGTGCCACCAGGGACAGTAGCAATCAGCCCCAGCATTTT
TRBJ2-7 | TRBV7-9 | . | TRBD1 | CASSPPRTGPYEQYF | TGTGCCAGCAGCCCCCCAAGGACAGGGCCCTACGAGCAGTACTTC
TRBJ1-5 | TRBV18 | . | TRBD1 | CASSPGGQGSQPQHF | TGTGCCAGCTCACCCGGGGGACAGGGGAGTCAGCCCCAGCATTTT
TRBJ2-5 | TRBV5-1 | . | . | CASSPPSQETQYF | TGCGCCAGCAGCCCCCCGTCCCAAGAGACCCAGTACTTC
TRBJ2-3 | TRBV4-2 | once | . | CASSQVTEADTQYF | TGTGCCAGCAGCCAAGTGACAGAGGCAGATACGCAGTATTTT
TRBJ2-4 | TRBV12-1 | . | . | CASSLGLAGKILAKNIQYF | TGTGCCAGCAGCTTGGGGCTAGCGGGGAAAATCCTAGCCAAAAACATTCAGTACTTC
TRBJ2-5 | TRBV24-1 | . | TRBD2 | CATSDSFPGLAGETQYF | TGTGCCACCAGTGATTCCTTTCCGGGACTAGCGGGGGAGACCCAGTACTTC
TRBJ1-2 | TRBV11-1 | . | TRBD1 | CASSRGTAFYGYTF | TGTGCCAGCAGCCGAGGGACAGCCTTCTATGGCTACACCTTC
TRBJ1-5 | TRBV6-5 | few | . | CASNPFGRVGQPQHF | TGTGCCAGCAATCCGTTCGGGAGGGTTGGTCAGCCCCAGCATTTT
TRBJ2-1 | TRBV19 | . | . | CASSRGHGSVNNEQFF | TGTGCCAGTAGTAGGGGCCACGGATCAGTAAACAATGAGCAGTTCTTC
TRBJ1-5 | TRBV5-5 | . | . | CASSLGGGDVSNQPQHF | TGTGCCAGCAGCTTGGGAGGCGGGGACGTCAGCAATCAGCCCCAGCATTTT
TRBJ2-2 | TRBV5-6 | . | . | CASSLEFRVGTGELFF | TGTGCCAGCAGCTTGGAATTCAGGGTGGGCACCGGGGAGCTGTTTTTT
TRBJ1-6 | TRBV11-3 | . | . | CASSLYREVWSSPLHF | TGTGCCAGCAGCTTATACAGGGAAGTATGGTCGTCACCCCTCCACTTT
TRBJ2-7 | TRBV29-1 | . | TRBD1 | CSVDAGTGAYEQYF | TGCAGCGTGGATGCCGGGACAGGGGCCTACGAGCAGTACTTC
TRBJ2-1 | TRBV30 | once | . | CAWSVAGVTYNEQFF | TGTGCCTGGAGTGTAGCAGGGGTGACCTACAATGAGCAGTTCTTC
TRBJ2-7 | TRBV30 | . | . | CACSRTPSSYEQYF | TGTGCCTGTAGCAGGACTCCAAGCTCCTACGAGCAGTACTTC
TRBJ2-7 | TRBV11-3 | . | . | CASSPLGHGDYEQYF | TGTGCCAGCAGCCCCCTGGGACATGGAGACTACGAGCAGTACTTC
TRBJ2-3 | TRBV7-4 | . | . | CASSITQEVTDTQYF | TGTGCCAGCAGCATAACCCAGGAGGTCACAGATACGCAGTATTTT
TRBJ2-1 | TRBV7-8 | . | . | CASSLVSQGSYNEQFF | TGTGCCAGCAGCTTAGTTAGTCAGGGCTCCTACAATGAGCAGTTCTTC
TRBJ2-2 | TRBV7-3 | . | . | CASSSEAASGTGELFF | TGTGCCAGCAGCTCGGAGGCGGCCTCGGGAACCGGGGAGCTGTTTTTT
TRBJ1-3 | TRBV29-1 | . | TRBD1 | CSVTNRDRGENTIYF | TGCAGCGTGACCAACCGGGACAGGGGAGAAAACACCATATATTTT
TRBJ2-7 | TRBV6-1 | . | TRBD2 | CASSEASLAGVRQYF | TGTGCCAGCAGTGAAGCGTCACTAGCGGGAGTTCGGCAGTACTTC
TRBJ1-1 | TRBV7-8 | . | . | CASSRRDTEAFF | TGTGCCAGCAGCCGGAGGGACACTGAAGCTTTCTTT
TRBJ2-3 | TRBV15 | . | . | CATSRDQSTDTQYF | TGTGCCACCAGCAGAGATCAGAGCACAGATACGCAGTATTTT
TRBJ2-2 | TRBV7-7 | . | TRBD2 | CASSSGLARNTGELFF | TGTGCCAGCAGCTCTGGACTAGCTAGAAACACCGGGGAGCTGTTTTTT
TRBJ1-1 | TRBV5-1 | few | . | CASSLDGRLNTEAFF | TGCGCCAGCAGCTTGGACGGTAGATTGAACACTGAAGCTTTCTTT
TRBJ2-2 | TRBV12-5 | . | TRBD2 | CASGLVLVLAGAAGELFF | TGTGCTAGTGGTTTGGTACTGGTACTAGCGGGAGCCGCCGGGGAGCTGTTTTTT
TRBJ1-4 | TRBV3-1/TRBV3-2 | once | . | CASSPTGTGDEKLFF | TGTGCCAGCAGCCCTACCGGGACTGGGGATGAAAAACTGTTTTTT
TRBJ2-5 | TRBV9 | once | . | CASSYQETQYF | TGTGCCAGCAGCTATCAAGAGACCCAGTACTTC
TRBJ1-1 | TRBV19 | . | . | CASSIQGDTEAFF | TGTGCCAGTAGTATACAAGGGGACACTGAAGCTTTCTTT
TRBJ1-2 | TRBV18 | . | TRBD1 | CASSAGQANYGYTF | TGTGCCAGCTCAGCGGGACAGGCAAACTATGGCTACACCTTC
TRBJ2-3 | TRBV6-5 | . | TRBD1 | CASSTLDRRPYF | TGTGCCAGCAGTACTCTGGACAGGCGGCCGTATTTT
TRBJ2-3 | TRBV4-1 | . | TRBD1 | CASSQDPTGSDTQYF | TGCGCCAGCAGCCAAGATCCGACAGGGTCCGATACGCAGTATTTT
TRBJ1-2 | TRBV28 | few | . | CASSSQDHYGYTF | TGTGCCAGCAGTTCACAGGATCATTATGGCTACACCTTC
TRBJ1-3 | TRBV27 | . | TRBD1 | CAIVSTGGTIYF | TGTGCCATTGTCTCGACAGGGGGGACCATATATTTT
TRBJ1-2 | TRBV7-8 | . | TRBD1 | CASSFAGQGAYGYTF | TGTGCCAGCAGCTTTGCGGGGCAGGGGGCCTATGGCTACACCTTC
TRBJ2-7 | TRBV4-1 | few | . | CASSQVGRGLYEQYF | TGCGCCAGCAGCCAAGTCGGGAGGGGGCTCTACGAGCAGTACTTC
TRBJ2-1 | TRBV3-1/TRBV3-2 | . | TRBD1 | CASGRGPTYNEQFF | TGTGCCAGTGGAAGGGGGCCGACCTACAATGAGCAGTTCTTC
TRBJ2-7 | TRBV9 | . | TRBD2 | CASSPGLAGGPYYVEQYF | TGTGCCAGCAGCCCAGGACTAGCGGGGGGGCCTTACTACGTTGAGCAGTACTTC
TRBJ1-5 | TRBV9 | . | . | CASSVEGRTHQPQHF | TGTGCCAGCAGCGTAGAGGGCAGGACACATCAGCCCCAGCATTTT
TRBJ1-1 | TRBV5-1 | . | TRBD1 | CASSNLPGQGAEAFF | TGCGCCAGCAGCAACCTCCCGGGACAGGGAGCTGAAGCTTTCTTT
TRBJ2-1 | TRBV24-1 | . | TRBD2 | CATSDKAGAREQFF | TGTGCCACCAGTGATAAAGCGGGGGCCCGGGAGCAGTTCTTC
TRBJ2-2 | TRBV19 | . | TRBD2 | CASSITSGGARYTGELFF | TGTGCCAGTAGTATAACTAGCGGGGGGGCCCGTTACACCGGGGAGCTGTTTTTT
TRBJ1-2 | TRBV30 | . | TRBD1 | CAWRGTGDGYTF | TGTGCCTGGAGGGGGACAGGGGATGGCTACACCTTC
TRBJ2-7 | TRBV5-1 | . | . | CASSLDRDYEQYF | TGCGCCAGCAGCTTGGACAGGGACTACGAGCAGTACTTC